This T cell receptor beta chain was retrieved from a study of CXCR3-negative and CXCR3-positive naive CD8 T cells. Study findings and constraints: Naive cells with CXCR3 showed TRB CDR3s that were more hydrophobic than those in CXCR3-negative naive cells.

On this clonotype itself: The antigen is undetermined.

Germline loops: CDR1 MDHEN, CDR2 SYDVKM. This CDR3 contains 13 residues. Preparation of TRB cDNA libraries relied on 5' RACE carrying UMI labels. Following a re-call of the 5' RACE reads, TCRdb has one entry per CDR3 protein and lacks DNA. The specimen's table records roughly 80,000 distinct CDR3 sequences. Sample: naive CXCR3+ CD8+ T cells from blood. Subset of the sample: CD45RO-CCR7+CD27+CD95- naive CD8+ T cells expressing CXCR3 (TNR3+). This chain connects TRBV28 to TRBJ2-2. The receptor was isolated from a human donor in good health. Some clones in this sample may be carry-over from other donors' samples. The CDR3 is CASFPRNTGELFF. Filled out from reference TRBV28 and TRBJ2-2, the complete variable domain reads DVKVTQSSRYLVKRTGEKVFLECVQDMDHENMFWYRQDPGLGLRLIYFSYDVKMKEKGDIPEGYSVSREKKERFSLILESASTNQTSMYLCASFPRNTGELFFGEGSRLTVL.